Shown below are 24 T cell receptor beta chains from a single sample sequenced in a study of cytomegalovirus exposure and HLA in healthy donors (dated by TCRdb to the late 2010s). The library was built by means of the immunoSEQ multiplex PCR assay. As stored in TCRdb, this immuneACCESS dataset retains in-frame rearrangements with V and J assigned. A fraction of the clones does not appear; measured against another copy, unresolved V genes explain less than half of the discrepancy, and the remainder lacks a known reason. For this sample the table gives under 75,000 clones, of which around four fifths were detected only once. The top ten clones comprise less than 3% of the sample. Sequenced: PBMCs. The receptors here all came from a man under 40 in good health and CMV-seronegative.

The chain has TRBV30 and TRBJ1-5, with TRBD1 as a possible D gene (5 bases). V lost 0 bases, J lost 0 bases, and 9 bases lay in between. Germline lookup yields CDR1 GTSNPN and CDR2 SVGIG (reference sequence). This CDR3 is 15 amino acids long. In DNA form, the CDR3 reads TGTGCCTGGAGTGTACCGGGGGGTAGCAATCAGCCCCAGCATTTT. It is translated as CAWSVPGGSNQPQHF. The variable domain in full, completed from reference TRBV30 and TRBJ1-5, reads SQTIHQWPATLVQPVGSPLSLECTVEGTSNPNLYWYRQAAGRGLQLLFYSVGIGQISSEVPQNLSASRPQDRQFILSSKKLLLSDSGFYLCAWSVPGGSNQPQHFGDGTRLSIL.

This chain links TRBV6-1 with TRBJ2-2; weak D call: TRBD2 (5 bases). The length of the CDR3 is 13 residues. Trimming pared 7 bases from V and 3 bases from J, leaving 9 bases between. Germline V CDR1 and CDR2: MNHNS, SASEGT. This CDR3 reads CASKEGYTGELFF. CDR3 sequence (DNA): TGTGCCAGCAAAGAGGGCTACACCGGGGAGCTGTTTTTT.

This chain links TRBV5-8 with TRBJ1-1; no reliable D call. CDR3 size: 13 residues. The germline V gene has CDR1 SGHTS and CDR2 YDEGEE. Trimming stripped 4 bases from V and 2 bases from J, with 9 bases between. The CDR3 DNA reads as TGTGCCAGCAGCGCACAGAGAAACACTGAAGCTTTCTTT. The encoded protein is CASSAQRNTEAFF.

The rearrangement links TRBV2 to TRBJ2-5; 7 positions match TRBD1. Losses at the gene ends were 3 bases for V and 2 bases for J; bases not matched to a gene: 6. The CDR3 sequence is 15 residues long. Germline V gives CDR1 SNHLY, CDR2 FYNNEI. CDR3 sequence (DNA): TGTGCCAGCAGTGATCGGGGACAGAATCAAGAGACCCAGTACTTC. It translates to CASSDRGQNQETQYF.

For the CDR3, the DNA is TGTGCCAGCAGCGCCGCGGGGGGGACAGATTACTTC. Translated, it gives CASSAAGGTDYF. V usage is TRBV5-5 and J usage is TRBJ2-5; 9 bases map to TRBD2. Germline values: CDR1 SGHKS, CDR2 YYEKEE (reference sequence). V was pared by 4 bases and J by 14 bases, with 9 bases of the junction left unmatched. CDR3 length: 12 amino acids.

This clone was observed a single time. The chain's CDR3 is CASSSAAGGSYEQYF. The CDR3 DNA is TGTGCCAGCAGCTCGGCGGCAGGGGGCTCCTACGAGCAGTACTTC. The chain has TRBV28 and TRBJ2-7, with 7 positions matching TRBD1. The germline CDR1 and CDR2 sequences are MDHEN and SYDVKM. This CDR3 spans 15 amino acids. After removal of 6 bases from V and 0 bases from J, the junction contained 8 bases not matched to a gene.

The CDR3 DNA sequence: TGTGCCAGCAGTTGGCTTGGAAACACCATATATTTT. This translates into CASSWLGNTIYF. This rearrangement joins TRBV27 to TRBJ1-3, with D uncertain. From germline, CDR1 is MNHEY and CDR2 SMNVEV (reference sequence). The ends were cut back, 4 bases at V and 3 bases at J, with 4 bases in the middle. The CDR3 spans 12 residues.

V is TRBV11-1 and J is TRBJ2-5; TRBD2 aligns across 10 bases. Germline CDR1 reads SGHAT; CDR2 reads FQDESV (reference sequence). The CDR3 runs to 18 residues. The V and J ends lost 5 bases and 2 bases, in that order; junction bases with no gene match: 14. The DNA of the CDR3 is TGTGCCAGCAGCCAACTCTGGGCTAGCGGGGGAGGTCAAGAGACCCAGTACTTC. As protein: CASSQLWASGGGQETQYF.

The gene calls are TRBV7-9 and TRBJ2-1, with 8 bases identical to TRBD2. The length of the CDR3 is 13 residues. Germline lookup yields CDR1 SEHNR and CDR2 FQNEAQ (reference sequence). Germline trimming cut 8 bases from V and 5 bases from J; bases unmatched to any gene: 5. DNA of the CDR3: TGTGCCAGCGCGGGAGGCCCAAACAATGAGCAGTTCTTC. This encodes CASAGGPNNEQFF.

The chain uses TRBV7-8 and TRBJ2-1; 7 nucleotides align to TRBD2. The length of the CDR3 is 16 residues. Per the germline V gene, CDR1 is SGHVS and CDR2 is FQNEAQ. The V and J ends lost 3 bases and 8 bases, in that order; junction bases with no gene match: 13. The CDR3 bases are TGTGCCAGCAGCTTGGGGGTTGCGGGGGAGGGTTATGAGCAGTTCTTC. Translation: CASSLGVAGEGYEQFF.

This clone is labeled medium-sized. V usage is TRBV23-1 and J usage is TRBJ2-7; tentatively, D is TRBD2 (6 bases). TRBV23-1 carries the ORF label, with uncertain function. This CDR3 has 16 residues. Trimming took off 2 bases at V and 0 bases at J, with 14 bases between the two ends. CDR3 protein: CASSQARDGSSYEQYV. Written as DNA, the CDR3 is TGCGCCAGCAGTCAAGCAAGGGACGGGAGCTCCTACGAGCAGTACGTC.

V usage is TRBV5-1 and J usage is TRBJ1-1; TRBD1 might be the D (6 bases). Trimming removed 4 bases at V and 4 bases at J, with 11 bases between. Germline-derived CDR1 and CDR2 are SGHRS and YFSETQ. This CDR3 comprises 13 residues. This chain's CDR3 is CASSDSQGTEAFF. In DNA, the CDR3 is TGCGCCAGCAGCGATTCACAGGGCACTGAAGCTTTCTTT.

The J gene is TRBJ1-2, the V gene TRBV7-9; no reliable D call. This CDR3 contains 13 residues. Deletions cut 5 bases from V and 8 bases from J, with 15 bases between. Germline V gives CDR1 SEHNR, CDR2 FQNEAQ (reference sequence). CDR3 amino acids: CASSPPGSSGYTF. DNA of the CDR3: TGTGCCAGCAGCCCGCCCGGGAGTAGCGGCTACACCTTC.

The chain uses TRBV18 and TRBJ2-7; TRBD2 matches at 12 bases. The V gene end was trimmed by 5 bases and the J gene end by 3 bases; junction bases not matched to a gene: 2. The CDR3 is 14 amino acids. Looked up from germline, CDR1 is KGHSH and CDR2 is LQKENI. Here the CDR3 reads CASSRLAGDYEQYF. In DNA, the CDR3 is TGTGCCAGCTCAAGACTAGCGGGGGACTACGAGCAGTACTTC.

V usage is TRBV7-9 and J usage is TRBJ1-6, with 7 bases matching TRBD1. The ends lost 5 bases at V and 9 bases at J; junction bases unmatched: 10. The CDR3 covers 15 residues. The V gene's germline CDR1 is SEHNR and CDR2 FQNEAQ (reference sequence). Here the CDR3 reads CASSPGGSESSPLHF. CDR3 DNA sequence: TGTGCCAGCAGCCCAGGGGGGAGCGAGAGTTCACCCCTCCACTTT.

The DNA of the CDR3 is TGTGCCACCGGACAGGGAGAACTTCAGCCCCAGCATTTT. Amino acid sequence: CATGQGELQPQHF. The chain employs TRBV7-3 and TRBJ1-5; TRBD1 matches 8 bases. CDR1 and CDR2 (germline): SGHTA, FQGTGA. This CDR3 is 13 amino acids long. Germline trimming cut 10 bases from V and 6 bases from J; bases unmatched to any gene: 8.

The chain's CDR3 is CASGFVSALWDRQFSGNTIYF. The CDR3 DNA sequence: TGTGCTAGTGGTTTCGTGTCAGCACTATGGGACAGACAATTCTCTGGAAACACCATATATTTT. The V and J genes are TRBV12-5 and TRBJ1-3; 7 bases are shared with TRBD1. After removal of 3 bases from V and 0 bases from J, the junction contained 20 bases not matched to a gene. The CDR3 consists of 21 residues. Germline lookup yields CDR1 LGHNT and CDR2 FRNRAP.

There are a few counts of this clone. The CDR3 DNA reads TGTGCCAGCAGCTCTTTGACAGGGCCAAAACTGTTTTTT. Translated: CASSSLTGPKLFF. The gene calls are TRBV11-2 and TRBJ1-4; 7 bases are a match to TRBD1. The V and J ends lost 4 bases and 10 bases, in that order; junction bases with no gene match: 6. The CDR3 sequence is 13 residues long. CDR1 is SGHAT, CDR2 FQNNGV, per germline.

The rearrangement links TRBV5-1 to TRBJ2-5, with D uncertain. The V and J ends lost 4 bases and 1 base respectively, with 14 bases between them. This CDR3 region has 15 residues. The germline V gene has CDR1 SGHRS and CDR2 YFSETQ. The CDR3 nucleotides are TGCGCCAGCAGCGACATCCAGAGACCCCAAGAGACCCAGTACTTC. Amino acids: CASSDIQRPQETQYF.

The chain has TRBV4-3 and TRBJ1-1; the D gene is possibly TRBD1 (6 bases). V was trimmed by 1 base and J by 7 bases, leaving 13 bases between them. There are 14 residues in the CDR3. Germline CDR1 is LGHNA and CDR2 is YSLEER. The CDR3: CASSQGMTGLEAFF. The CDR3 region has the DNA TGCGCCAGCAGCCAAGGAATGACAGGCCTTGAAGCTTTCTTT.

The chain links TRBV2 to TRBJ1-1; 7 bases map to TRBD1. Germline V CDR1 and CDR2: SNHLY, FYNNEI. V was pared by 2 bases and J by 0 bases, with 3 bases of the junction left unmatched. The CDR3 is 15 amino acids. The CDR3 bases are TGTGCCAGCAGTGAAAACAGGGGCGTGAACACTGAAGCTTTCTTT. Its protein is CASSENRGVNTEAFF.

The chain combines TRBV5-8 with TRBJ2-7; tentative D call: TRBD1 (5 bases). The V end lost 7 bases, the J end lost 0 bases, and 8 bases lay between the germline ends. Germline V gives CDR1 SGHTS, CDR2 YDEGEE. There are 12 residues in the CDR3. Here the CDR3 DNA reads TGTGCCAGCCGACAGCTCTCCTACGAGCAGTACTTC. Translation gives CASRQLSYEQYF.

The chain couples TRBV2 to TRBJ1-1; D gene ambiguous. The V end lost 6 bases, the J end lost 1 base, and 9 bases lay between the germline ends. The V gene's germline CDR1 is SNHLY and CDR2 FYNNEI. CDR3 length: 13 residues. The CDR3 region is CASRERGNTEAFF. The CDR3 DNA reads as TGTGCCAGCAGAGAAAGAGGGAACACTGAAGCTTTCTTT.

The V and J genes are TRBV9 and TRBJ2-7; 8 nucleotides match TRBD2. V lost 4 bases, J lost 4 bases, and 10 bases stayed unmatched. Germline values: CDR1 SGDLS, CDR2 YYNGEE. CDR3 length equals 15 residues. The CDR3, as DNA: TGTGCCAGCAGCCCCCGAGGAGCGGGAGAGTACGAGCAGTACTTC. Translated: CASSPRGAGEYEQYF.